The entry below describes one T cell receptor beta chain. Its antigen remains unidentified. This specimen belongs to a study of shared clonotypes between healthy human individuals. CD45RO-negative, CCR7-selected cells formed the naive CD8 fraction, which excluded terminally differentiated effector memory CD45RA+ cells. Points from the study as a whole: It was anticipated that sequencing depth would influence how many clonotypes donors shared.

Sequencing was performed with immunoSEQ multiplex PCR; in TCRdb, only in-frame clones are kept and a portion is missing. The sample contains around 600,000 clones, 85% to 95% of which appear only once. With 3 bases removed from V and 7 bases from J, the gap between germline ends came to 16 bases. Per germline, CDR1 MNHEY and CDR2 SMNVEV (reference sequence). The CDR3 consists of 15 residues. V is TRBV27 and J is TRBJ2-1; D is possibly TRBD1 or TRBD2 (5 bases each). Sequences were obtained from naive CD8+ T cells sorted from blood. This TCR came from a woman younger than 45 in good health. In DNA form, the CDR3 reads TGTGCCAGCAGTTTGGGGGTAGCATCGAAAAATGAGCAGTTCTTC. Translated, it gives CASSLGVASKNEQFF.